This entry is about one TCR beta chain. In the source study's methods: Quantification of nucleated cells was approximated via reference gene primer amplification. The table came from immunoSEQ multiplex PCR; TCRdb's copy has only in-frame clones and leaves some out. The V and J calls and the clone size are those of that table, but D and trimming were determined from the DNA. The sample has about 200,000 clones; around nine tenths are singletons. Germline V gene data show CDR1 as LNHNV and CDR2 as YYDKDF (reference sequence). With 1 base clipped from V and 5 bases from J, the junction kept 5 bases outside the gene matches. This CDR3 has 15 amino acids. These data originate in a study of blood T cell repertoires in COVID-19. Background on the study: The origin of the acute and convalescent COVID-19 samples was the United States, Italy and Spain. Nucleic acid was either cDNA or gDNA, and it came from T cells, B-cell-depleted T cells, or PBMCs.

Clinical history reported by participants formed the basis on which cohorts were assigned. This TCR was recovered from a woman in her thirties with acute COVID-19. The sequencing sample was made of PBMCs or T cells enriched from blood (not recorded which). The chain links TRBV15 to TRBJ2-7, with 10 nucleotides matching TRBD1. For the CDR3, the DNA is TGTGCCACCAGCAGAGTGGGACAGGGGAGTAACGAGCAGTACTTC. Encoded protein: CATSRVGQGSNEQYF.